This T cell receptor beta chain appears in the sequencing data of a study of cytomegalovirus exposure and HLA in healthy donors. Findings of the study overall: HLA alleles were associated with some 16,000 TCR beta sequences in a later analysis at 0.05 false discovery rate. It was likely that a cluster of highly shared sequence variants was a sequencing artifact.

Each donor's status was that of a healthy bone marrow donor. A word on this clone: Its antigen is still unknown.

Amplification used 60 Vbeta primers and 13 Jbeta primers. Profiling relied on immunoSEQ multiplex PCR, and the TCRdb table lists in-frame clones only, not all of them. The top ten hold 2% to 2.5% of the sample, which has 85,000 to 90,000 clones, approximately 90% seen once. CDR3 length equals 16 residues. In germline, CDR1 is SGHKS, CDR2 YYEKEE (reference sequence). Between the trimmed V and J ends, which lost 5 bases and 3 bases, there was a span of 18 bases. The V gene is TRBV5-5, the J gene TRBJ2-4, with D perhaps matching TRBD1 (6 bases). The sequencing input was PBMCs. The sequence came from a man younger than 35 in good health and CMV-seronegative. The CDR3 sequence: CASSFVRGTSKNIQYF. The CDR3 DNA follows: TGTGCCAGCAGTTTTGTAAGAGGGACAAGCAAAAACATTCAGTACTTC.